This T cell receptor (beta chain) was identified during a study of shared T cell receptors in the human thymus. The CDR3 has 17 amino acids. With 0 bases clipped from V and 5 bases from J, the junction kept 9 bases outside the gene matches. Germline lookup yields CDR1 SGHTA and CDR2 FQGNSA. Only in-frame clones appear in the TCRdb table, and some are missing; sequencing was by immunoSEQ multiplex PCR. The sample holds hundreds of thousands of clones, more than 85% seen once. The chain combines TRBV7-2 with TRBJ2-5; TRBD2 aligns across 10 bases. Sequences were obtained from thymocytes. This receptor was obtained from a human donor. The CDR3 protein is CASSLAVQREGRETQYF. DNA of the CDR3: TGTGCCAGCAGCTTAGCGGTCCAGCGGGAGGGCCGGGAGACCCAGTACTTC. Full variable domain (remainder filled in from reference TRBV7-2 and TRBJ2-5): GAGVSQSPSNKVTEKGKDVELRCDPISGHTALYWYRQSLGQGLEFLIYFQGNSAPDKSGLPSDRFSAERTGGSVSTLTIQRTQQEDSAVYLCASSLAVQREGRETQYFGPGTRLLVL.